One and the same sample provided the 6 T cell receptor beta chains below, sequenced in a study of blood T cell repertoires in COVID-19. Some clones are missing from TCRdb's copy, which holds only in-frame ones; the method was immunoSEQ multiplex PCR. The sample carries about 160,000 clones, 75% to 90% recorded once. The sequencing input was peripheral blood. These receptors all stem from a woman at least 80 years old with active or convalescent COVID-19.

The chain joins TRBV13 to TRBJ2-1; TRBD1 matches at 9 bases. The junction had 8 bases not matched to a gene; V was cut back by 5 bases and J by 9 bases. CDR3 length equals 14 residues. Per germline, CDR1 PRHDT and CDR2 FYEKMQ (reference sequence). CDR3 amino acids: CASSRGQGNSEQFF. CDR3 DNA sequence: TGTGCCAGCAGCCGCGGACAGGGGAATAGTGAGCAGTTCTTC.

About this clone: Other DNA sequences within the sample encode an identical CDR3. The chain is built from TRBV6-5 and TRBJ2-5; TRBD2 matches at 14 bases. The CDR3 is 15 residues long. CDR1 MNHEY and CDR2 SVGAGI come from the germline V gene. After removal of 8 bases from V and 2 bases from J, the junction contained 4 bases not matched to a gene. CDR3 sequence (DNA): TGTGCCAGCCGCGGACTAGCGGGGGGTCAAGAGACCCAGTACTTC. This sequence encodes CASRGLAGGQETQYF.

This chain links TRBV4-1 with TRBJ1-2, with 7 bases matching TRBD1. The J segment lost 4 bases and the V segment lost 0 bases, leaving 11 bases of the junction unmatched. The germline gives CDR1 MGHRA, CDR2 YSYEKL. The CDR3 covers 17 residues. The chain's CDR3 is CASSQDKEQGESYGYTF. The CDR3, as DNA: TGCGCCAGCAGCCAAGATAAAGAGCAGGGGGAGAGCTATGGCTACACCTTC.

This clone has a handful of counts. V usage is TRBV27 and J usage is TRBJ2-3, with D perhaps matching TRBD1 (5 bases). CDR3 length equals 13 residues. Between the trimmed V and J ends, which lost 6 bases and 1 base, there was a span of 8 bases. Germline V gene sequence: CDR1 MNHEY, CDR2 SMNVEV (reference sequence). DNA of the CDR3: TGTGCCAGCAGAGTGACAGGCACAGATACGCAGTATTTT. It yields the protein CASRVTGTDTQYF.

Points on this clone: This specimen includes other DNA sequences encoding the same CDR3. The chain carries TRBV2 and TRBJ1-5, with D perhaps matching TRBD1 (6 bases). CDR1 is SNHLY and CDR2 is FYNNEI in the germline V gene. CDR3 size: 15 residues. The V end lost 6 bases, the J end lost 0 bases, and 12 bases lay between the germline ends. The CDR3 DNA is TGTGCCAGCAGAGGTACAGGGTATAGCAATCAGCCCCAGCATTTT. This translates into CASRGTGYSNQPQHF.

The genes are TRBV20-1 and TRBJ2-7; D uncertain. V gave up 3 bases and J gave up 3 bases, with 18 bases separating them. Germline V gives CDR1 DFQATT, CDR2 SNEGSKA (reference sequence). The CDR3 is 15 amino acids. CDR3 in amino acids: CSASSWATNFYEQYF. The DNA for the CDR3 is TGCAGTGCTAGTAGCTGGGCGACCAATTTCTACGAGCAGTACTTC.